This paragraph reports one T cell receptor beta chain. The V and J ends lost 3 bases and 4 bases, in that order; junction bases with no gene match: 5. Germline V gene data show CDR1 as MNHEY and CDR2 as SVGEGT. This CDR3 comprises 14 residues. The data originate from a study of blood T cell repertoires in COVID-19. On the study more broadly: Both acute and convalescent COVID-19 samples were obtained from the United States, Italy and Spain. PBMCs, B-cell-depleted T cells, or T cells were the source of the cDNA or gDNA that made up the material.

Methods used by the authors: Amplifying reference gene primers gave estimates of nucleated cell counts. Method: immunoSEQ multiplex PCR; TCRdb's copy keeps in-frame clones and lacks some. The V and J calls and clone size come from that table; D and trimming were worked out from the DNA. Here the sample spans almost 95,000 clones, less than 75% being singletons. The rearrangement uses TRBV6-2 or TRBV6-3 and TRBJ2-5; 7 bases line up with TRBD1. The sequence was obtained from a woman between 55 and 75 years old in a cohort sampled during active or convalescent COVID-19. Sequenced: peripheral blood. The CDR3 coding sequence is TGTGCCAGCAGTTATGACAGGGCCCCAGAGACCCAGTACTTC. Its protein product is CASSYDRAPETQYF.